Each of the 32 T cell receptor beta chains below was sequenced from the same sample in a study of spatial heterogeneity in lung cancer. In TCRdb, the 5' RACE reads were re-called with MiXCR into one record per CDR3 protein. The data hold tens of thousands of distinct CDR3 sequences, with around 8.4% observed a single time. Time point in this sample: sample taken at primary tumor resection. Unsorted samples of tumor, nontumor lung or frozen PBMC had their whole RNA sequenced. Sequences were derived from PBMCs, sampled at surgery. These receptors all stem from a female donor with early-stage non-small cell lung cancer.

This clonotype has ten or more counts. CDR3 loop: CASSQGSFTDTQYF. CDR3 nucleotides: TGCGCCAGCAGCCAAGGGTCTTTCACAGATACGCAGTATTTT. The rearrangement uses TRBV4-1 and TRBJ2-3; no firm D call. Per the germline V gene, CDR1 is MGHRA and CDR2 is YSYEKL. There are 14 residues in the CDR3. V lost 1 base and J 2 bases, leaving 7 bases between the germline ends.

This chain links TRBV5-1 with TRBJ1-6; D is undetermined. Trimming removed 0 bases from V and 7 bases from J, with 5 bases in between. The CDR3 spans 13 residues. CDR1 and CDR2 (germline): SGHRS, YFSETQ. The CDR3 loop reads CASSLAANSPLHF. In DNA, the CDR3 is TGCGCCAGCAGCTTGGCCGCCAATTCACCCCTCCACTTT. Variable domain in full (rest from reference TRBV5-1 and TRBJ1-6): KAGVTQTPRYLIKTRGQQVTLSCSPISGHRSVSWYQQTPGQGLQFLFEYFSETQRNKGNFPGRFSGRQFSNSRSEMNVSTLELGDSALYLCASSLAANSPLHFGNGTRLTVT.

There are many counts of this clonotype. In nucleotides, the CDR3 is TGTGCCAGCAGCCGGACACGCGACCGGGGTCAGCCCCAGCATTTT. It translates to CASSRTRDRGQPQHF. This chain connects TRBV7-8 to TRBJ1-5, with D tentatively TRBD1 (5 bases). The CDR3 spans 15 residues. Germline assignment: CDR1 SGHVS and CDR2 FQNEAQ. The V gene lost 5 bases and the J gene lost 6 bases, with 17 bases spanning the gap.

This clonotype was counted ten times or more. The CDR3: CASRKGGLLDEKLFF. The DNA of the CDR3 is TGTGCCAGCCGCAAGGGCGGGTTGCTAGATGAAAAACTGTTTTTT. V gene TRBV6-1 combines with J gene TRBJ1-4; D not certain. Germline V gene lookup returns CDR1 MNHNS and CDR2 SASEGT. The CDR3 runs 15 residues. Trimming cost V 8 bases and J 6 bases, with 19 bases left between them.

CDR3 amino acids: CASSTEVTQSSYEQFF. CDR3 DNA sequence: TGTGCCAGCAGCACTGAGGTAACGCAGAGTAGTTATGAGCAGTTCTTC. V is TRBV9 and J is TRBJ2-1, with unresolved D. The CDR3 loop spans 16 amino acids. Germline V gene lookup returns CDR1 SGDLS and CDR2 YYNGEE. Trimming took off 4 bases at V and 8 bases at J, with 22 bases between the two ends.

This clonotype was detected ten times or more. The chain combines TRBV18 with TRBJ2-7, with 13 bases lining up with TRBD2. CDR1 and CDR2 from the germline V gene are KGHSH and LQKENI. The CDR3 sequence is 15 residues long. The J segment lost 2 bases and the V segment lost 5 bases, leaving 3 bases of the junction unmatched. Written as DNA, the CDR3 is TGTGCCAGCTCAGGAGGACTAGCGGGGGCCTACGAGCAGTACTTC. Protein: CASSGGLAGAYEQYF.

This clonotype has a count of ten or more. The rearrangement links TRBV28 to TRBJ2-1; D is tentatively TRBD1 or TRBD2 (5 bases each). The CDR3 sequence is 12 residues long. V was shortened by 6 bases and J by 12 bases, with 15 bases between the two germline ends. CDR1 MDHEN and CDR2 SYDVKM come from the germline V gene. CDR3 in amino acids: CASSSSGARQFF. The CDR3 DNA follows: TGTGCCAGCAGCTCCTCCGGGGCTAGGCAGTTCTTC.

This clonotype was seen once. The chain is built from TRBV30 and TRBJ2-7; maybe TRBD1 (7 bases). Looked up from germline, CDR1 is GTSNPN and CDR2 is SVGIG (reference sequence). Trimming stripped 2 bases from V and 5 bases from J, with 13 bases between. The CDR3 is 13 amino acids. CDR3 DNA sequence: TGTGCCTGGAGTCGCCCAGGGGGGCACGAGCAGTACTTC. It translates to CAWSRPGGHEQYF.

For the CDR3, the DNA is TGTGCCAGCAGCCCCGCCCTGTGGGGGAGAGGCGCAGATACGCAGTATTTT. Translated: CASSPALWGRGADTQYF. This rearrangement joins TRBV6-5 to TRBJ2-3, with D perhaps matching TRBD1 or TRBD2 (5 bases each). The V and J ends lost 6 bases and 4 bases respectively, with 23 bases between them. The CDR3 is made up of 17 amino acids. The germline V gene has CDR1 MNHEY and CDR2 SVGAGI.

Many counts were recorded for this clonotype. V and J are TRBV19 and TRBJ2-3; perhaps TRBD2 as D (5 bases). The ends were cut back, 3 bases at V and 0 bases at J, with 13 bases in the middle. This CDR3 has 16 residues. Germline CDR1 LNHDA, CDR2 SQIVND (reference sequence). The DNA of the CDR3 is TGTGCCAGTAGTATGTCTCCGGGATATAGCACAGATACGCAGTATTTT. It specifies CASSMSPGYSTDTQYF.

This clonotype was observed at least ten times. The genes are TRBV18 and TRBJ1-5, with 7 bases identical to TRBD1. V trimming: 2 bases; J trimming: 7 bases; junction bases outside the gene matches: 11. Germline V lookup: CDR1 KGHSH, CDR2 LQKENI. The CDR3 runs 16 residues. The CDR3 DNA is TGTGCCAGCTCACCAATAGAGACAAGGGGGCGGCAGCCCCAGCATTTT. As protein: CASSPIETRGRQPQHF. Based on the CDR3 plus reference TRBV18 and TRBJ1-5, the full variable domain is NAGVMQNPRHLVRRRGQEARLRCSPMKGHSHVYWYRQLPEEGLKFMVYLQKENIIDESGMPKERFSAEFPKEGPSILRIQQVVRGDSAAYFCASSPIETRGRQPQHFGDGTRLSIL.

Many counts were recorded for this clonotype. V gene TRBV7-9 combines with J gene TRBJ2-5; D call uncertain. Deletions cut 5 bases from V and 0 bases from J, with 13 bases between. Looked up from germline, CDR1 is SEHNR and CDR2 is FQNEAQ (reference sequence). The CDR3 contains 15 residues. This chain's CDR3 is CASSPGALYQETQYF. Written as DNA, the CDR3 is TGTGCCAGCAGCCCCGGAGCCCTGTACCAAGAGACCCAGTACTTC. The full variable domain, completed using reference TRBV7-9 and TRBJ2-5, is DTGVSQNPRHKITKRGQNVTFRCDPISEHNRLYWYRQTLGQGPEFLTYFQNEAQLEKSRLLSDRFSAERPKGSFSTLEIQRTEQGDSAMYLCASSPGALYQETQYFGPGTRLLVL.

This clonotype was counted between two and nine times. The chain recombines TRBV15 with TRBJ2-3, with TRBD2 matching over 9 bases. The CDR3 loop spans 18 amino acids. Trimming removed 2 bases from V and 6 bases from J; junction bases left unmatched: 15. CDR1 and CDR2 (germline): LNHNV, YYDKDF (reference sequence). The CDR3 sequence is CATSRNANSGSLGDTQYF. Here the CDR3 DNA reads TGTGCCACCAGCAGAAATGCGAATAGCGGGAGCTTGGGGGATACGCAGTATTTT.

This clonotype was recorded a few times. The V and J genes are TRBV19 and TRBJ2-2; weak D call: TRBD2 (5 bases). V was shortened by 7 bases and J by 7 bases, with 10 bases between the two germline ends. Germline CDR1 reads LNHDA; CDR2 reads SQIVND (reference sequence). The CDR3 runs to 12 residues. This CDR3 reads CASKLVGGELFF. CDR3 nucleotides: TGTGCCAGTAAACTAGTGGGCGGGGAGCTGTTTTTT.

In this sample, this clonotype turned up a few times. V usage is TRBV6-4 and J usage is TRBJ2-1; weak D call: TRBD2 (5 bases). V lost 3 bases to trimming and J lost 9 bases, with 12 bases between them. Per the germline V gene, CDR1 is MRHNA and CDR2 is SNTAGT. The CDR3 spans 13 residues. DNA of the CDR3: TGTGCCAGCAGTGATTTTCGGGGAAGTGAGCAGTTCTTC. Amino acid sequence: CASSDFRGSEQFF.

There are a few counts of this clonotype. The rearrangement links TRBV18 to TRBJ2-7; 12 bases map to TRBD2. This CDR3 is built from 15 residues. Looked up from germline, CDR1 is KGHSH and CDR2 is LQKENI. With V trimmed by 6 bases and J by 7 bases, 10 bases remained unmatched. Here the CDR3 reads CASSLGLAGPLEQYV. CDR3 DNA: TGTGCCAGCTCTCTAGGACTAGCGGGGCCCTTAGAGCAGTACGTC.

This clonotype came up many times. The rearrangement links TRBV12-3 or TRBV12-4 to TRBJ2-5; TRBD1 or TRBD2 may be the D gene (6 bases each). This CDR3 spans 15 amino acids. V was cut by 1 base and J by 5 bases, with 14 bases left in between. The DNA of the CDR3 is TGTGCCAGCAGTTTAGTACAGGGAGGTGGGGAGACCCAGTACTTC. Protein product: CASSLVQGGGETQYF.

The J gene is TRBJ1-1, the V gene TRBV20-1; tentative D call: TRBD1 (6 bases). Per the germline V gene, CDR1 is DFQATT and CDR2 is SNEGSKA (reference sequence). The germline V and J ends were trimmed by 3 bases and 0 bases, with 11 bases remaining between them. This CDR3 has 14 amino acids. In DNA, the CDR3 is TGCAGTGCTAGCAGGGGACTTATGAACACTGAAGCTTTCTTT. It specifies CSASRGLMNTEAFF.

This clonotype was recorded at least ten times. The chain combines TRBV6-5 with TRBJ2-2, with 9 nucleotides matching TRBD2. This CDR3 comprises 13 residues. After removal of 7 bases from V and 5 bases from J, the junction contained 2 bases not matched to a gene. In germline, CDR1 is MNHEY, CDR2 SVGAGI. CDR3 sequence reads: CASTSGITGELFF. CDR3 nucleotides: TGTGCCAGCACTAGCGGGATTACCGGGGAGCTGTTTTTT.

This clonotype has ten or more counts. The rearrangement joins TRBV20-1 to TRBJ2-3; 9 bases align to TRBD2. Germline V gives CDR1 DFQATT, CDR2 SNEGSKA (reference sequence). J gave up 1 base and V 3 bases, and 5 bases lay outside the gene matches. This CDR3 has 15 residues. The CDR3 nucleotides are TGCAGTGCTAGCCCCCGACTAGCGGGCACAGATACGCAGTATTTT. Amino acid sequence: CSASPRLAGTDTQYF.

The sample holds one count of this clonotype. V gene TRBV25-1 combines with J gene TRBJ1-2; 7 bases are a match to TRBD1. This CDR3 contains 14 residues. The junction had 7 bases not matched to a gene; V was cut back by 3 bases and J by 6 bases. CDR1 is MGHDK and CDR2 is SYGVNS in the germline V gene. The CDR3 region has the DNA TGTGCCAGCAGTGACCGGACAGGACTTGATGGCTACACCTTC. Its translation: CASSDRTGLDGYTF.

This clonotype has a handful of counts. The chain couples TRBV7-2 to TRBJ1-4; weak D call: TRBD1 (5 bases). CDR3 length: 15 residues. V shed 7 bases and J shed 8 bases, with 20 bases lying between them. Germline CDR1 reads SGHTA; CDR2 reads FQGNSA. CDR3 coding DNA: TGTGCCAGCAACACAGGCTTAAACAGTCAAGAAAAACTGTTTTTT. Encoded protein: CASNTGLNSQEKLFF.

Turning to this clonotype: This sequence may be a read error, since a much larger clone differs from it by one base. The chain has TRBV11-1 and TRBJ2-3; D is undetermined. V was trimmed by 2 bases and J by 3 bases, leaving 9 bases between them. CDR3 length: 14 residues. Germline V gene data show CDR1 as SGHAT and CDR2 as FQDESV (reference sequence). CDR3 DNA: TGTGCCAGCAGCTTAAGGCTGGAGACAGATACGCAGTATTTT. Translation gives CASSLRLETDTQYF.

This clonotype occurred many times. J is TRBJ2-1 and V is TRBV12-3 or TRBV12-4; the match to TRBD2 covers 8 bases. J lost 6 bases, V lost 3 bases, and 7 bases had no gene match. This CDR3 contains 15 residues. For the CDR3, the DNA is TGTGCCAGCAGTTTTCAAGCGGGAGTAGGCAATGAGCAGTTCTTC. Its protein is CASSFQAGVGNEQFF.

This clonotype occurred many times. The rearrangement links TRBV2 to TRBJ1-5; unclear D gene. CDR3 length: 14 amino acids. Germline assignment: CDR1 SNHLY and CDR2 FYNNEI. V was shortened by 4 bases and J by 4 bases, with 11 bases between the two germline ends. This CDR3 is CASSVDVFNQPQHF. The CDR3 DNA follows: TGTGCCAGCAGTGTCGATGTGTTTAATCAGCCCCAGCATTTT.

The sample holds many counts of this clonotype. The chain employs TRBV3-1 and TRBJ2-2; either TRBD1 or TRBD2 may fit D (5 bases each). The CDR3 totals 15 residues. V lost 1 base and J 7 bases, leaving 13 bases between the germline ends. Germline CDR1 LGHDT, CDR2 YNNKEL (reference sequence). The CDR3 sequence: CASSQGFAGSGELFF. The CDR3 DNA reads as TGTGCCAGCAGCCAAGGCTTTGCAGGGAGCGGGGAGCTGTTTTTT.

This clonotype was detected many times. The chain recombines TRBV20-1 with TRBJ2-5; TRBD2 matches 7 bases. V lost 5 bases and J lost 3; bases outside the gene matches: 12. Germline-derived CDR1 and CDR2 are DFQATT and SNEGSKA (reference sequence). The CDR3 spans 15 residues. This CDR3 is CSARNRGEPKETQYF. The CDR3 DNA reads TGCAGTGCTCGAAACCGGGGGGAGCCAAAAGAGACCCAGTACTTC.

The table lists this clonotype with many counts. V gene TRBV6-2 or TRBV6-3 combines with J gene TRBJ2-7, with D possibly being TRBD1 (6 bases). The germline gives CDR1 MNHEY, CDR2 SVGEGT. The CDR3 loop spans 16 amino acids. Trimming left V 5 bases short and J 4 bases short, with 21 bases between. CDR3 nucleotides: TGTGCCAGCAGTACAGGGATTAGGACCGGCGTATACGAGCAGTACGTC. It yields the protein CASSTGIRTGVYEQYV.

There are many counts of this clonotype. The rearrangement links TRBV19 to TRBJ1-5; the match to TRBD1 covers 10 bases. V lost 4 bases and J lost 0; bases outside the gene matches: 6. The germline CDR1 and CDR2 sequences are LNHDA and SQIVND (reference sequence). This CDR3 spans 17 amino acids. CDR3 protein: CASSNRDRGGSNQPQHF. Here the CDR3 DNA reads TGTGCCAGTAGTAACCGGGACAGGGGAGGTAGCAATCAGCCCCAGCATTTT.

This clonotype was recorded many times. The rearrangement joins TRBV19 to TRBJ1-4; TRBD1 matches 7 bases. The germline V gene encodes CDR1 LNHDA and CDR2 SQIVND (reference sequence). Trimming cost V 7 bases and J 4 bases; bases outside gene matches: 6. The CDR3 spans 14 residues. This CDR3 is CASKDPGGNEKLFF. The CDR3 region has the DNA TGTGCCAGTAAAGACCCAGGGGGTAATGAAAAACTGTTTTTT.

Ten or more counts support this clonotype. This chain joins TRBV7-3 and TRBJ2-1, with TRBD2 matching 9 bases. From germline, CDR1 is SGHTA and CDR2 FQGTGA. The CDR3 covers 15 residues. The V and J ends lost 2 bases and 9 bases, in that order; junction bases with no gene match: 8. The CDR3 DNA follows: TGTGCCAGCAGCTTAGTGGCGGGAGGGAGGGCTGAGCAGTTCTTC. Translating gives CASSLVAGGRAEQFF.

Details on this clonotype: This may be a read error, as it is one base from a much larger clone. The V and J genes are TRBV7-6 and TRBJ2-1; TRBD2 might be the D (5 bases). There are 15 residues in the CDR3. Trimming removed 4 bases from V and 5 bases from J, with 15 bases in between. The V gene's germline CDR1 is SGHVS and CDR2 FNYEAQ. In DNA, the CDR3 is TGTGCCAGCAGCTCGACGCCGGACTTTCACAATGAGCAGTTCTTC. The encoded protein is CASSSTPDFHNEQFF.